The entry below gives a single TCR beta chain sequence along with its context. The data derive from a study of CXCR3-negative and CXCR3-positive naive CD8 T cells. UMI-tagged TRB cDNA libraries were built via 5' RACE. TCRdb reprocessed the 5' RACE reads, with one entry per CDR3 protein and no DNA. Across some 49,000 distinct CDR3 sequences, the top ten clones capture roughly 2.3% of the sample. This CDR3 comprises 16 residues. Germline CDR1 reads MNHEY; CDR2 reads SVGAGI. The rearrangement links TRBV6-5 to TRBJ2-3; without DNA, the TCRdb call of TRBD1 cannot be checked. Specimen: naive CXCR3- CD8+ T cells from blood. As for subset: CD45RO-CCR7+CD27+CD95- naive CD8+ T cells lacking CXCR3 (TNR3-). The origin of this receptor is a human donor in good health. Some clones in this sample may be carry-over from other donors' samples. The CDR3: CASSYSKGQGSDTQYF.